A selection of T cell receptor beta chains follows, all from one sample in a study of blood T cell repertoires in COVID-19. Clones were read by immunoSEQ multiplex PCR, and TCRdb kept only the in-frame ones, dropping some. The sample records around 180,000 clones, 79% being singletons. Specimen: peripheral blood. These receptors all come from a man aged 60-69 years with active or convalescent COVID-19. The CDR3 runs from the conserved cysteine through the conserved F or W. A D gene is named only where the DNA matches it firmly. The listing skips clone size in some rows; elsewhere it reads once, few, many or a size class.

13 - TRBJ2-3 TRBV18 - CASSPGSADTQYF TGTGCCAGCTCACCGGGCAGTGCGGATACGCAGTATTTT
17 - TRBJ2-7 TRBV18 - CASSPARAGTSSYEQYF TGTGCCAGCTCACCGGCCCGGGCCGGCACTAGCTCCTACGAGCAGTACTTC
16 TRBD1 TRBJ1-6 TRBV7-2 - CASSPRTGTYNSPLHF TGTGCCAGCAGCCCAAGGACAGGGACCTATAATTCACCCCTCCACTTT
17 TRBD1 TRBJ2-2 TRBV19 - CASSIDLQGAGTGELFF TGTGCCAGTAGTATAGATCTCCAGGGGGCGGGGACCGGGGAGCTGTTTTTT
17 TRBD2 TRBJ2-1 TRBV7-3 - CASSPQGGLAGVNEQFF TGTGCCAGCAGTCCTCAAGGAGGACTAGCGGGAGTTAATGAGCAGTTCTTC
14 - TRBJ1-3 TRBV5-1 - CASSLDSSGNTIYF TGCGCCAGCAGCTTAGACAGCTCTGGAAACACCATATATTTT
13 TRBD1 TRBJ2-3 TRBV5-4 - CASSLRGTGTQYF TGTGCCAGCAGCTTGAGAGGGACAGGTACGCAGTATTTT
16 - TRBJ2-5 TRBV5-6 - CASSLNRVTSGETQYF TGTGCCAGCAGCTTGAACAGGGTGACCTCGGGGGAGACCCAGTACTTC
12 - TRBJ2-7 TRBV5-1 - CASSPGDYEQYF TGCGCCAGCTCCCCCGGGGACTACGAGCAGTACTTC
13 - TRBJ2-7 TRBV3-1/TRBV3-2 - CASSQPTRDEQYF TGTGCCAGCAGCCAACCAACTAGGGACGAGCAGTACTTC
15 - TRBJ2-3 TRBV2 - CASSVTARPSDTQYF TGTGCCAGCAGTGTTACCGCTAGACCTTCGGATACGCAGTATTTT
14 TRBD1 TRBJ1-1 TRBV27 - CASSFRQGDTEAFF TGTGCCAGCAGTTTTCGACAGGGCGACACTGAAGCTTTCTTT
16 TRBD2 TRBJ2-7 TRBV6-5 - CASSSHWSGSSYEQYF TGTGCCAGCAGTTCTCACTGGAGCGGGAGTTCCTACGAGCAGTACTTC
15 TRBD2 TRBJ2-1 TRBV6-5 - CASSSGLADYNEQFF TGTGCCAGCAGTTCCGGACTAGCGGACTACAATGAGCAGTTCTTC
16 TRBD2 TRBJ2-1 TRBV7-3 - CASSSSGGSSYNEQFF TGTGCCAGCAGCTCGAGCGGGGGGAGCTCCTACAATGAGCAGTTCTTC
19 TRBD2 TRBJ2-7 TRBV27 few CASTTSSGRASSPAHEQYF TGTGCCAGCACCACCTCTAGCGGGAGGGCAAGCAGCCCAGCCCACGAGCAGTACTTC